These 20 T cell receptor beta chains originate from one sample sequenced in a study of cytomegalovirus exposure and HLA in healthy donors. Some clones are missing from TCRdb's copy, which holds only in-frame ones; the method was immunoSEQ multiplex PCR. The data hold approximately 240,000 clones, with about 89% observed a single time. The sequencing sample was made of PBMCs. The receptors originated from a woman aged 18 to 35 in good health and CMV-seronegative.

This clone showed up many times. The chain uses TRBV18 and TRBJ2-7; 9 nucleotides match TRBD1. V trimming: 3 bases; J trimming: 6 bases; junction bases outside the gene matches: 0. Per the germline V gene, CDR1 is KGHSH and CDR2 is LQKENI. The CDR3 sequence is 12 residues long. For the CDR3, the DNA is TGTGCCAGCTCACCGACAGGGGGCGAGCAGTACTTC. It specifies CASSPTGGEQYF.

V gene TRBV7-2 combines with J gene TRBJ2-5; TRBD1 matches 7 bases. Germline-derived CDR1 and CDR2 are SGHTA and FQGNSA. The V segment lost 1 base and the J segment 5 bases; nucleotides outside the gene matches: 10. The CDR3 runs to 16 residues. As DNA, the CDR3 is TGTGCCAGCAGCTTAGGGTCGGCAGGGGGACGTGAGACCCAGTACTTC. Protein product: CASSLGSAGGRETQYF.

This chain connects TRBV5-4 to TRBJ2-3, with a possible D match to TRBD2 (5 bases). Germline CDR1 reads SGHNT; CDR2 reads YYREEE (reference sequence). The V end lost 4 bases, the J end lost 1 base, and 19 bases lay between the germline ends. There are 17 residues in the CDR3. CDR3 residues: CASSPLRGEWGTDTQYF. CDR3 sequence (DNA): TGTGCCAGCAGCCCCCTACGTGGGGAGTGGGGCACAGATACGCAGTATTTT.

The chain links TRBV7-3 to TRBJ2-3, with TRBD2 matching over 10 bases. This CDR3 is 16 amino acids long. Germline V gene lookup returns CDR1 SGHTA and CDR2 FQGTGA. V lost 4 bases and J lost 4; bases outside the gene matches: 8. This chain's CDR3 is CASSWGLAPKADTQYF. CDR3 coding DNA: TGTGCCAGCAGCTGGGGACTAGCGCCGAAGGCAGATACGCAGTATTTT.

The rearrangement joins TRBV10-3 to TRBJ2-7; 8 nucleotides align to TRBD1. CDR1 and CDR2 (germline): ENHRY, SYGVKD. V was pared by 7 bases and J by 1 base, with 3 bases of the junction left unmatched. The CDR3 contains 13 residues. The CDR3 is CAIMQGASYEQYF. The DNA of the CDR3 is TGTGCCATCATGCAGGGGGCGTCCTACGAGCAGTACTTC.

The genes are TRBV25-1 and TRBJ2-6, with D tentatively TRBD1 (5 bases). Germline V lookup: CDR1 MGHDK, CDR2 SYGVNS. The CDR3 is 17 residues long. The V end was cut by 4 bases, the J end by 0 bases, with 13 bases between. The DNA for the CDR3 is TGTGCCAGCAGTGCTACAGGTGTAAGCTCTGGGGCCAACGTCCTGACTTTC. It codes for CASSATGVSSGANVLTF.

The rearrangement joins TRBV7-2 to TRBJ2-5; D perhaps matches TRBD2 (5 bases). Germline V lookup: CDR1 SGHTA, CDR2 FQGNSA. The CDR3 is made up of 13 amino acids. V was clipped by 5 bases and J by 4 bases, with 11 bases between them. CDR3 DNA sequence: TGTGCCAGCAGCCCGTCCGCGGGAGAGACCCAGTACTTC. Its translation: CASSPSAGETQYF. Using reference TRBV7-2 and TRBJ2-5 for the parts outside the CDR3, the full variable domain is GAGVSQSPSNKVTEKGKDVELRCDPISGHTALYWYRQSLGQGLEFLIYFQGNSAPDKSGLPSDRFSAERTGGSVSTLTIQRTQQEDSAVYLCASSPSAGETQYFGPGTRLLVL.

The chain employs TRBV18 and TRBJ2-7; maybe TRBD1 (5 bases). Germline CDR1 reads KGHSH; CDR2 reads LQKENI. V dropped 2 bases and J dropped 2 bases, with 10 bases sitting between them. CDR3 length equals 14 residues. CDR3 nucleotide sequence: TGTGCCAGCTCACCAGTAGACAGAGCCTACGAGCAGTACTTC. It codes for CASSPVDRAYEQYF.

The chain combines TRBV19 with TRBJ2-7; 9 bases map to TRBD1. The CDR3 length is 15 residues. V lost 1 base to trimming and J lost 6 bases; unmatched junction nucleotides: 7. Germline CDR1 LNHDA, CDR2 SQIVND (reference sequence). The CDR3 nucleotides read TGTGCCAGTAGTATAGCGGGACAGGGAACGCGCGAGCAGTACTTC. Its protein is CASSIAGQGTREQYF. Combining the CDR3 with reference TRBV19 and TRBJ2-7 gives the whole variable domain DGGITQSPKYLFRKEGQNVTLSCEQNLNHDAMYWYRQDPGQGLRLIYYSQIVNDFQKGDIAEGYSVSREKKESFPLTVTSAQKNPTAFYLCASSIAGQGTREQYFGPGTRLTVT.

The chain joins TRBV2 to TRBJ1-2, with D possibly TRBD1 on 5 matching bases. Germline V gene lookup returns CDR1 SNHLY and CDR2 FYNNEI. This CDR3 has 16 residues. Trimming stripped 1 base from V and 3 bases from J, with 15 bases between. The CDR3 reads CASSEVAVDTDYGYTF. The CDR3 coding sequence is TGTGCCAGCAGTGAAGTGGCTGTGGACACCGACTATGGCTACACCTTC.

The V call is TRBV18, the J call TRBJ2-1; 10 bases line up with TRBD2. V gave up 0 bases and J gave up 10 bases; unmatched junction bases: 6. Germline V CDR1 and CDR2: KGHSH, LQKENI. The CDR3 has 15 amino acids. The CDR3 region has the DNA TGTGCCAGCTCACCACCACTAGCGGGACTCTTGGAGCAGTTCTTC. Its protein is CASSPPLAGLLEQFF.

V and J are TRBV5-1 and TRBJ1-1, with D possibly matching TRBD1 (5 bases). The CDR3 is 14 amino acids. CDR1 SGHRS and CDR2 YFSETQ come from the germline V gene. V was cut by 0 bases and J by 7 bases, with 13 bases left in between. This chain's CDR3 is CASSLAAGTGEAFF. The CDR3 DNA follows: TGCGCCAGCAGCTTGGCGGCGGGGACGGGTGAAGCTTTCTTT.

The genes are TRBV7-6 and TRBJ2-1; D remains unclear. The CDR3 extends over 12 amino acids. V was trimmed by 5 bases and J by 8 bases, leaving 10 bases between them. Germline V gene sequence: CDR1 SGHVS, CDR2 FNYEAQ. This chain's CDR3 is CASSDTVDEQFF. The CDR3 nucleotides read TGTGCCAGCAGCGATACTGTGGATGAGCAGTTCTTC.

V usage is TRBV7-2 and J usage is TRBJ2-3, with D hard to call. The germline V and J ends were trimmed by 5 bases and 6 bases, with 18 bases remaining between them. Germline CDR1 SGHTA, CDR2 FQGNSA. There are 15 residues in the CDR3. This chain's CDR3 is CASSPKLTGRDTQYF. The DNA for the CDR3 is TGTGCCAGCAGCCCCAAACTGACGGGTAGGGATACGCAGTATTTT.

CDR3 in DNA: TGTGCCAGCAGCCCTCGGAGTGAGCAGTTCTTC. This codes for CASSPRSEQFF. V is TRBV2 and J is TRBJ2-1, with no clear D. The CDR3 totals 11 residues. The V gene's germline CDR1 is SNHLY and CDR2 FYNNEI. V dropped 6 bases and J dropped 9 bases, with 9 bases sitting between them.

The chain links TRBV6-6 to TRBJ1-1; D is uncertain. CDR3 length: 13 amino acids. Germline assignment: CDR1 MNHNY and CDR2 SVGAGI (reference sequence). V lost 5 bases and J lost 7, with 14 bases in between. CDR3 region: CASSTREGSEAFF. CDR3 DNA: TGTGCCAGCAGTACGCGGGAGGGAAGTGAAGCTTTCTTT.

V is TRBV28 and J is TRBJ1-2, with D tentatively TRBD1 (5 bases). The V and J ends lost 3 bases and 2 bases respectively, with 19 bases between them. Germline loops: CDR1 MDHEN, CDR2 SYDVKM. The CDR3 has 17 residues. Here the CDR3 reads CASSFYGLRQNNYGYTF. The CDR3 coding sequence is TGTGCCAGCAGTTTTTACGGCCTGAGACAGAACAACTATGGCTACACCTTC.

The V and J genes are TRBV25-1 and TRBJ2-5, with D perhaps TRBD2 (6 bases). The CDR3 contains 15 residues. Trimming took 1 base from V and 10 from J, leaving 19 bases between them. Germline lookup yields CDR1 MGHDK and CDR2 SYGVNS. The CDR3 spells CASSEWGVPPGVQYF. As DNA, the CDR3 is TGTGCCAGCAGTGAATGGGGGGTGCCTCCGGGAGTCCAGTACTTC.

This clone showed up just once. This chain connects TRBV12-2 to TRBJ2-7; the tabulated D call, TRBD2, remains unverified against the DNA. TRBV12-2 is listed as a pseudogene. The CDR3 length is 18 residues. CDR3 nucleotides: TGTGCAAGTCGCTTAGCGGGGCAGGGACTAGCGGCAGGGTACGAGCAGTACTTC. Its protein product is CASRLAGQGLAAGYEQYF.

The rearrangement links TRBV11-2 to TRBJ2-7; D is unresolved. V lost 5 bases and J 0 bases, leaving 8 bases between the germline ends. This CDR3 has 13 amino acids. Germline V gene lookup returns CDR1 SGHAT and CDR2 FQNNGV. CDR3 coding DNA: TGTGCCAGCAGCCCAAGTAGCTCCTACGAGCAGTACTTC. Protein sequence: CASSPSSSYEQYF.